A few counts support the clone carrying this T cell receptor (beta chain). Its antigen is not identified. These data originate in a study of T cell repertoires in cytomegalovirus infection. The germline gives CDR1 MNHEY, CDR2 SVGEGT. The V end lost 6 bases, the J end lost 8 bases, and 16 bases lay between the germline ends. This CDR3 has 14 amino acids. MiXCR, run by TCRdb on the reads, gives a single entry per CDR3 protein. The sample shows roughly 730,000 distinct CDR3 sequences, 30% to 40% of them seen only once. This chain joins TRBV6-2 or TRBV6-3 and TRBJ1-4; D not resolved. This TCR derives from a human donor in good health (CMV status not recorded). Some clones in this sample may be carry-over from other donors' samples. The sample was cultured PBMCs, taken from culture after CMV antigen stimulation. CDR3 in DNA: TGTGCCAGCAGAGAAGACACGTATGCAGAAAAACTGTTTTTT. It translates to CASREDTYAEKLFF.